These 16 T cell receptor beta chains share one sample of origin, sequenced in a study of blood T cell repertoires in COVID-19. Sequenced by immunoSEQ multiplex PCR; TCRdb stores in-frame clones only, minus some. The table records just over 150,000 clones, roughly four fifths of them present only once. What was sequenced was peripheral blood. Receptor source: a woman older than 75 with acute or convalescent COVID-19.

The chain employs TRBV7-2 and TRBJ2-1, with TRBD2 identical over 7 bases. The J segment lost 4 bases and the V segment lost 4 bases, leaving 13 bases of the junction unmatched. The CDR3 totals 17 residues. CDR1 and CDR2 from the germline V gene are SGHTA and FQGNSA. CDR3 loop: CASSSAVGAGVYNEQFF. DNA for the CDR3: TGTGCCAGCAGCTCCGCCGTCGGGGCGGGGGTTTACAATGAGCAGTTCTTC.

This rearrangement joins TRBV9 to TRBJ1-1, with D perhaps TRBD1 (6 bases). The CDR3 covers 14 residues. Germline-derived CDR1 and CDR2 are SGDLS and YYNGEE. Deletions cut 4 bases from V and 1 base from J, with 11 bases between. The CDR3 region has the DNA TGTGCCAGCAGCATTGGGGGCGGGAACACTGAAGCTTTCTTT. It codes for CASSIGGGNTEAFF.

The V gene is TRBV5-1, the J gene TRBJ2-1, with 9 bases fitting TRBD2. The V gene end was trimmed by 5 bases and the J gene end by 12 bases; junction bases not matched to a gene: 15. The CDR3 length is 15 residues. Germline V lookup: CDR1 SGHRS, CDR2 YFSETQ. CDR3 loop: CASRAGAGGPGGQFF. The DNA for the CDR3 is TGCGCCAGCAGGGCGGGGGCGGGAGGGCCCGGAGGGCAGTTCTTC.

This clone was seen only once. The chain combines TRBV3-1 (or the pseudogene TRBV3-2) with TRBJ2-4; D is uncertain. The CDR3 covers 16 residues. Trimming removed 0 bases at V and 0 bases at J, with 9 bases between. Per the germline V gene, CDR1 is LGHDT and CDR2 is YNNKEL (reference sequence). The CDR3 sequence: CASSQENSLAKNIQYF. The CDR3 nucleotides read TGTGCCAGCAGCCAAGAGAACAGCCTAGCCAAAAACATTCAGTACTTC.

CDR3 bases: TGTGCCTGGAGTGTAAGGCTAGCGGGAGAAAATGAGCAGTTCTTC. Translating it yields CAWSVRLAGENEQFF. The V call is TRBV30, the J call TRBJ2-1; TRBD2 aligns across 10 bases. Germline loops: CDR1 GTSNPN, CDR2 SVGIG (reference sequence). The trim removed 0 bases at V and 7 bases at J, leaving 6 bases unmatched. The CDR3 is 15 residues long. Looking up the rest from reference TRBV30 and TRBJ2-1 gives the full variable domain: SQTIHQWPATLVQPVGSPLSLECTVEGTSNPNLYWYRQAAGRGLQLLFYSVGIGQISSEVPQNLSASRPQDRQFILSSKKLLLSDSGFYLCAWSVRLAGENEQFFGPGTRLTVL.

This sequence joins TRBV5-6 and TRBJ2-7; D possibly corresponds to TRBD2 (6 bases). V lost 4 bases and J 3 bases, leaving 17 bases between the germline ends. Germline V gene sequence: CDR1 SGHDT, CDR2 YYEEEE. The CDR3 is 15 amino acids. DNA for the CDR3: TGTGCCAGCAGCCCGCGGGACGGACACTTCTACGAGCAGTACTTC. Translation: CASSPRDGHFYEQYF.

A remark on this clone: Other nucleotide sequences in the sample specify the same CDR3. CDR3 residues: CASSPGTGGNEQFF. The CDR3 DNA reads TGTGCCAGCTCACCCGGGACAGGAGGCAATGAGCAGTTCTTC. V is TRBV18 and J is TRBJ2-1; 8 nucleotides match TRBD1. After removal of 3 bases from V and 6 bases from J, the junction contained 4 bases not matched to a gene. Germline loops: CDR1 KGHSH, CDR2 LQKENI. This CDR3 has 14 residues.

The chain recombines TRBV5-1 with TRBJ1-2; D gene uncertain. The CDR3 spans 14 residues. V was shortened by 0 bases and J by 4 bases, with 10 bases between the two germline ends. The germline CDR1 and CDR2 sequences are SGHRS and YFSETQ. This CDR3 is CASSLGTEGYGYTF. CDR3 DNA: TGCGCCAGCAGCTTGGGCACAGAGGGCTATGGCTACACCTTC.

This chain uses TRBV7-9 with TRBJ2-1; TRBD2 matches 10 bases. The CDR3 sequence is 17 residues long. The V gene end was trimmed by 1 base and the J gene end by 10 bases; junction bases not matched to a gene: 13. Germline lookup yields CDR1 SEHNR and CDR2 FQNEAQ (reference sequence). The CDR3: CASSLVASGSPRHEQFF. As DNA, the CDR3 is TGTGCCAGCAGCTTAGTAGCTAGCGGGAGTCCCAGGCACGAGCAGTTCTTC.

This chain uses TRBV7-9 with TRBJ1-2; D is ambiguous. The germline V gene encodes CDR1 SEHNR and CDR2 FQNEAQ (reference sequence). The V end was cut by 7 bases, the J end by 6 bases, with 21 bases between. CDR3 size: 15 residues. CDR3 DNA: TGTGCCAGCATGAGCATGGAGGAGAGACTCAATGGCTACACCTTC. Translation gives CASMSMEERLNGYTF.

The rearrangement joins TRBV5-1 to TRBJ2-3; D remains ambiguous. This CDR3 is built from 13 residues. Germline-derived CDR1 and CDR2 are SGHRS and YFSETQ. The V end lost 4 bases, the J end lost 0 bases, and 6 bases lay between the germline ends. The CDR3 DNA follows: TGCGCCAGCAGCCGTACAAGCACAGATACGCAGTATTTT. Translation gives CASSRTSTDTQYF.

The chain combines TRBV7-8 with TRBJ2-7; 7 nucleotides match TRBD2. With V trimmed by 1 base and J by 3 bases, 12 bases remained unmatched. The CDR3 consists of 17 residues. Looked up from germline, CDR1 is SGHVS and CDR2 is FQNEAQ. The CDR3 here is CASSLDSGGSVSYEQYF. CDR3 coding DNA: TGTGCCAGCAGCTTAGATAGTGGCGGGAGTGTCAGCTACGAGCAGTACTTC.

Notes on this clone: The junction does not match germline at one end; this may be a read error. The chain carries TRBV30 and TRBJ2-7, with a tentative D call TRBD1 (6 bases). This CDR3 is built from 9 residues. Germline V gene sequence: CDR1 GTSNPN, CDR2 SVGIG (reference sequence). Written as DNA, the CDR3 is TGTGCCGTATCACCGGGACATCGGTTC. As protein: CAVSPGHRF.

This clone was picked up one time. The chain uses TRBV15 and TRBJ2-7; tentatively, D is TRBD2 (6 bases). The CDR3 runs to 19 residues. Trimming took off 1 base at V and 2 bases at J, with 24 bases between the two ends. Germline CDR1 LNHNV, CDR2 YYDKDF (reference sequence). The CDR3 protein is CATSRARGEGLATTYEQYF. In DNA, the CDR3 is TGTGCCACCAGCAGAGCCAGAGGGGAAGGGCTAGCGACAACCTACGAGCAGTACTTC.

The chain is built from TRBV29-1 and TRBJ1-3; D not certain. This CDR3 has 13 amino acids. The ends were cut back, 4 bases at V and 3 bases at J, with 10 bases in the middle. CDR1 SQVTM and CDR2 ANQGSEA come from the germline V gene. The CDR3 is CSVADGVGNTIYF. The CDR3 DNA sequence: TGCAGCGTTGCGGACGGGGTTGGAAACACCATATATTTT.

This chain connects TRBV9 to TRBJ1-5, with D maybe TRBD1 (6 bases). Germline V gives CDR1 SGDLS, CDR2 YYNGEE. V lost 5 bases to trimming and J lost 4 bases, with 13 bases between them. This CDR3 has 14 residues. The CDR3 region has the DNA TGTGCCAGCAGTCCGGGACACACTAATCAGCCCCAGCATTTT. This sequence encodes CASSPGHTNQPQHF.